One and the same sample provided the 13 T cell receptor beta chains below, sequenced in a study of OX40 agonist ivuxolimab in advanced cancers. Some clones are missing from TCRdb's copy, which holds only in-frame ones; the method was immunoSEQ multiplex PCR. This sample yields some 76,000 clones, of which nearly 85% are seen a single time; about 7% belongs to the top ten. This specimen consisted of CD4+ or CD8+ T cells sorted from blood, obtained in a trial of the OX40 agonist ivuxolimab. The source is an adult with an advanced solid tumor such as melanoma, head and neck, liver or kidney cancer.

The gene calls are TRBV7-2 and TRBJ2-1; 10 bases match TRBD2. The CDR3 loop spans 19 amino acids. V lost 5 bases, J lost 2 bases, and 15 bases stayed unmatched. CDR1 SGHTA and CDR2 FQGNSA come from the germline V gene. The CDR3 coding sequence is TGTGCCAGCAGCCCCATGGGGCTAGCGGGGGTACGAGCCTACAATGAGCAGTTCTTC. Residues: CASSPMGLAGVRAYNEQFF.

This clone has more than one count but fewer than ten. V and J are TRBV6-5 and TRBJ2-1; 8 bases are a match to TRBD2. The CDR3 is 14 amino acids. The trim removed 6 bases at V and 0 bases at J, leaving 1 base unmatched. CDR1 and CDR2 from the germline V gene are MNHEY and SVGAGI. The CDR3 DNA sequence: TGTGCCAGCAGGCGGGGGGACTCCTACAATGAGCAGTTCTTC. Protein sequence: CASRRGDSYNEQFF.

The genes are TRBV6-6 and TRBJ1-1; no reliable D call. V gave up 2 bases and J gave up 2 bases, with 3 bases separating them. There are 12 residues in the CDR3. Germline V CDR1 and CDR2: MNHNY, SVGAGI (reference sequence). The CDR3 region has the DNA TGTGCCAGCAGTTACCTAAACACTGAAGCTTTCTTT. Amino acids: CASSYLNTEAFF.

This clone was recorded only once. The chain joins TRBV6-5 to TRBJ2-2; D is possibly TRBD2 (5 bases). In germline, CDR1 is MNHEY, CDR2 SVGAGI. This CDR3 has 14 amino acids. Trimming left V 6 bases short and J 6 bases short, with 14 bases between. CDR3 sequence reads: CASSSHGDPGELFF. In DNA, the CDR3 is TGTGCCAGCAGCTCCCACGGGGATCCCGGGGAGCTGTTTTTT.

The CDR3 sequence: CASSLVDNEQFF. The DNA for the CDR3 is TGTGCCAGCAGCTTAGTAGACAATGAGCAGTTCTTC. The chain employs TRBV7-6 and TRBJ2-1, with no clear D. The CDR3 runs to 12 residues. V was shortened by 1 base and J by 5 bases, with 3 bases between the two germline ends. The germline gives CDR1 SGHVS, CDR2 FNYEAQ.

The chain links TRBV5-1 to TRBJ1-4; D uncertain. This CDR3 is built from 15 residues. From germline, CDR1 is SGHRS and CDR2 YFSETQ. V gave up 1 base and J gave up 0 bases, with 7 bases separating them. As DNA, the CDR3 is TGCGCCAGCAGCTTGTTGGGGACAACTAATGAAAAACTGTTTTTT. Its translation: CASSLLGTTNEKLFF.

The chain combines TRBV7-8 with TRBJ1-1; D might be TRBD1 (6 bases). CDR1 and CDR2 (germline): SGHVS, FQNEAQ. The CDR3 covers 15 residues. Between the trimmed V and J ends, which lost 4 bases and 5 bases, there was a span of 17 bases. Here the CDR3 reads CASSSTTGTLTEAFF. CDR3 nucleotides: TGTGCCAGCAGCTCAACGACAGGAACCCTAACTGAAGCTTTCTTT.

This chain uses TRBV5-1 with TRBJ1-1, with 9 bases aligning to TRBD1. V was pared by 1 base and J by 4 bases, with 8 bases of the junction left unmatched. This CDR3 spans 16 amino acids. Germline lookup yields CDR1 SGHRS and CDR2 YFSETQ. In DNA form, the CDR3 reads TGCGCCAGCAGCTTGACAGGGGGCGCCCGGGGCACTGAAGCTTTCTTT. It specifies CASSLTGGARGTEAFF.

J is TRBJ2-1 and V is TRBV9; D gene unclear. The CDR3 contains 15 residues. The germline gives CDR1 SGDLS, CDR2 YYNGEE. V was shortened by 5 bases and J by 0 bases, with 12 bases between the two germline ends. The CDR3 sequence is CASSEGLNSYNEQFF. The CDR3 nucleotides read TGTGCCAGCAGTGAAGGCTTAAACTCCTACAATGAGCAGTTCTTC.

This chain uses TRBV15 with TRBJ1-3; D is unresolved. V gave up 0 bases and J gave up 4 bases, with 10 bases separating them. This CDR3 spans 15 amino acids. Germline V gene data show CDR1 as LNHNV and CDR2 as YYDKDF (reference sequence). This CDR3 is CATSRDRSPGNTIYF. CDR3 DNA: TGTGCCACCAGCAGAGACAGAAGCCCCGGAAACACCATATATTTT. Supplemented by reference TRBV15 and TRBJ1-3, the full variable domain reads DAMVIQNPRYQVTQFGKPVTLSCSQTLNHNVMYWYQQKSSQAPKLLFHYYDKDFNNEADTPDNFQSRRPNTSFCFLDIRSPGLGDTAMYLCATSRDRSPGNTIYFGEGSWLTVV.

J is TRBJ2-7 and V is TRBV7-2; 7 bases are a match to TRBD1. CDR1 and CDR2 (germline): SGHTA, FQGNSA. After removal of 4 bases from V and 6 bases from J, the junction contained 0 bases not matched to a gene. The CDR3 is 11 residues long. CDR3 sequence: CASSSGGEQYF. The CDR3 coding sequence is TGTGCCAGCAGCTCAGGGGGCGAGCAGTACTTC.

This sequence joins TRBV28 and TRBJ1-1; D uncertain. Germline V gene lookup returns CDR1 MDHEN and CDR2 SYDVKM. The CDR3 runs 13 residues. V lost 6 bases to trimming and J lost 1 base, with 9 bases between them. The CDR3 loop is CASSPSKNTEAFF. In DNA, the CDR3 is TGTGCCAGCAGCCCCTCCAAGAACACTGAAGCTTTCTTT.

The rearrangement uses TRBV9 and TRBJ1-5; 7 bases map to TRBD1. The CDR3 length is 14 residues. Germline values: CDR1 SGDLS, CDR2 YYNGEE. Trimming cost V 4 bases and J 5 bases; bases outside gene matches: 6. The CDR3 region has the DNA TGTGCCAGCAGCTTCGGACAGGACTATCAGCCCCAGCATTTT. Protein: CASSFGQDYQPQHF.